This T cell receptor beta chain derives from a study of cytomegalovirus exposure and HLA in healthy donors. General study points: A classifier reportedly called cytomegalovirus status with high sensitivity and specificity. Many donors shared some public TCRs, even though most TCR sequences were rare.

Trimming removed 5 bases from V and 7 bases from J, with 14 bases in between. In germline, CDR1 is SNHLY, CDR2 FYNNEI. The CDR3 spans 13 residues. Sequencing used immunoSEQ multiplex PCR; TCRdb keeps in-frame clones, though not all of them. Of fewer than 200,000 clones in the sample, roughly four fifths are singletons; the top ten hold 2.5% to 3%. This clone has a handful of counts. Its antigen is undetermined. The source of this sequence is a woman aged 18-29 years in good health and CMV-seropositive. Material for sequencing was PBMCs. The V and J genes are TRBV2 and TRBJ1-1; no definite D call. CDR3 sequence reads: CASSLGLQVEAFF. The CDR3 DNA sequence: TGTGCCAGCAGTTTGGGCCTACAAGTTGAAGCTTTCTTT.